This TCR beta chain appears in the sequencing data of a study of blood T cell repertoires in COVID-19. The CDR3 consists of 14 residues. The method was immunoSEQ multiplex PCR; TCRdb's version includes in-frame clones alone and lacks a portion of them. The sample lists some 95,000 clones, around three quarters occurring once. The genes are TRBV21-1 and TRBJ2-4; the DNA was not used to check the table's D call, TRBD1. TRBV21-1 is recorded as a pseudogene. The origin of this receptor is a man aged 50 to 60 who had recovered from COVID-19. Sequenced sample: peripheral blood. The CDR3, as DNA: TGTGCCAGCAGCAAATTTGGCCGTCAAAACATTCAGTACTTC. Residues: CASSKFGRQNIQYF.